Listed below are T cell receptor beta chains from one sample, sequenced in a study of early T cells in non-severe SARS-CoV-2 infection. TCRdb independently ran MiXCR on the 5' RACE reads; one entry per CDR3 protein. The sample yields about 61,000 distinct CDR3 sequences, roughly a tenth seen once. Sequencing was done on a sample of whole blood. The receptors were gathered from an adult who was a healthcare worker with PCR-confirmed SARS-CoV-2 infection or an uninfected control (not recorded which). The CDR3 runs from the conserved cysteine through the conserved F or W. A D gene is named only where the DNA matches it firmly. Not all rows give a size; the values are once, few, many and, for expanded clones, a class.

TGTGCCAGTTTCTCCCAGTCCATCTATGGCTACACCTTC | CASFSQSIYGYTF | TRBJ1-2 | TRBV19 | few | -
TGTGCCAGCAGCGTAGCTGGAAGCGGGCAAGAGACCCAGTACTTC | CASSVAGSGQETQYF | TRBJ2-5 | TRBV9 | many | -
TGTGCCAGCAGTAGCGGGGGGGCCTCAGATACGCAGTATTTT | CASSSGGASDTQYF | TRBJ2-3 | TRBV6-4 | many | TRBD2
TGTGCCAGCAATCGACAGAAGAATGAAAAACTGTTTTTT | CASNRQKNEKLFF | TRBJ1-4 | TRBV6-6 | - | -
TGTGCTAGTGGTTTGAGCTATCTCGAGCAGTACTTC | CASGLSYLEQYF | TRBJ2-7 | TRBV12-5 | - | -
TGCGCCAGCAGTGGGAGTCATAGGGACGAGCAGTACTTC | CASSGSHRDEQYF | TRBJ2-7 | TRBV10-1 | few | -
TGTGCCAGCAGCTACCCGGGACAGGGTGCGGAAAAACTGTTTTTT | CASSYPGQGAEKLFF | TRBJ1-4 | TRBV5-5 | few | TRBD1
TGTGCCAGCAGCCGATTTGACTACGAGCAGTACTTC | CASSRFDYEQYF | TRBJ2-7 | TRBV6-2/TRBV6-3 | many | -
TGTGCCAGCAGCCCAGGGGACGGTACGCAGTATTTT | CASSPGDGTQYF | TRBJ2-3 | TRBV6-5 | - | -
TGTGCCAGCAGCTTAACGACTAGCGGAGATACGCAGTATTTT | CASSLTTSGDTQYF | TRBJ2-3 | TRBV7-9 | many | TRBD2
TGTGCCAGCAGCTTATTGCGACAGGGGAATGAAAAACTGTTTTTT | CASSLLRQGNEKLFF | TRBJ1-4 | TRBV11-2 | many | TRBD1
TGTGCCAGCAGTTACTCGATACAGGCCCCAGATACGCAGTATTTT | CASSYSIQAPDTQYF | TRBJ2-3 | TRBV6-5 | many | -
TGTGCCAGCAGCTTTGACAGAACTATCGGGGAGCTGTTTTTT | CASSFDRTIGELFF | TRBJ2-2 | TRBV11-2 | few | -
TGTGCCAGCAGCATCGGGGGAGCGTCCTACGAGCAGTACTTC | CASSIGGASYEQYF | TRBJ2-7 | TRBV9 | - | -
TGCGCCAGCAGCTTAGACAGGGCCAACACAGATACGCAGTATTTT | CASSLDRANTDTQYF | TRBJ2-3 | TRBV5-1 | few | TRBD1
TGTGCCAGCTTCGACCGCGGAGGGGAAAACACTGAAGCTTTCTTT | CASFDRGGENTEAFF | TRBJ1-1 | TRBV7-9 | many | -
TGTGCCAGCAGCTTATGGGAGGGACAGGGCAATCAGCCCCAGCATTTT | CASSLWEGQGNQPQHF | TRBJ1-5 | TRBV7-8 | many | TRBD1
TGTGCCAGCAGCTTGGACAGGGCTTATTCGGAGACCCAGTACTTC | CASSLDRAYSETQYF | TRBJ2-5 | TRBV5-6 | many | -
TGTGCCACCAGTAGGGACGGCACAGATACGCAGTATTTT | CATSRDGTDTQYF | TRBJ2-3 | TRBV24-1 | few | -
TGTGCCAGCATGGGGGCGAACGCCTATGGCTACACCTTC | CASMGANAYGYTF | TRBJ1-2 | TRBV6-5 | many | -
TGTGCCATCAGTGCCGGGGCCGAGGGGGATACGCAGTATTTT | CAISAGAEGDTQYF | TRBJ2-3 | TRBV10-3 | few | -
TGTGCCAGTAGTAACCCAGGGGACTACGAGCAGTACTTC | CASSNPGDYEQYF | TRBJ2-7 | TRBV19 | many | -
TGTGCCAGCAGCGCCTGGCTGAGCTCCTACGAGCAGTACTTC | CASSAWLSSYEQYF | TRBJ2-7 | TRBV7-9 | - | -
TGTGCCAGCACTTTAGGGGTGGACACCGGGGAGCTGTTTTTT | CASTLGVDTGELFF | TRBJ2-2 | TRBV2 | - | -
TGTGCCAGCAGTCCATGGACTAGCGGGGCCTCTAGCACAGATACGCAGTATTTT | CASSPWTSGASSTDTQYF | TRBJ2-3 | TRBV27 | - | TRBD2
TGCAGTGCCCTGGGGCGAGGAAACTACGAGCAGTACTTC | CSALGRGNYEQYF | TRBJ2-7 | TRBV20-1 | - | -
TGCAGCGTATCGGACGGGGCTTTCTTT | CSVSDGAFF | TRBJ1-1 | TRBV29-1 | - | -
TGTGCCTGGAGTGTCCTAGGAGCCCTTCCCCACACTGAAGCTTTCTTT | CAWSVLGALPHTEAFF | TRBJ1-1 | TRBV30 | few | -
TGTGCCAGCAGCCCGGCAGCTGGGAACTATGGCTACACCTTC | CASSPAAGNYGYTF | TRBJ1-2 | TRBV7-2 | many | -
TGTGCCAGCAGCTTCGGTTTCCCATCGTCCTACGAGCAGTACTTC | CASSFGFPSSYEQYF | TRBJ2-7 | TRBV7-9 | many | -
TGTGCCAGCAGCTTATTTAACCGGGGGGGAGATACGCAGTATTTT | CASSLFNRGGDTQYF | TRBJ2-3 | TRBV7-2 | many | TRBD2
TGTGCCACCAGCAGAGATCGGAGAGGGGAGCCGGGAAAACTGTTTTTT | CATSRDRRGEPGKLFF | TRBJ1-4 | TRBV15 | - | -
TGTGCCAGCACTCTGCGGGAAAATGAGCAGTTCTTC | CASTLRENEQFF | TRBJ2-1 | TRBV12-3/TRBV12-4 | many | -
TGTGCCAGCTCGCGGGACAGGGGAGGCTCCTACGAGCAGTACTTC | CASSRDRGGSYEQYF | TRBJ2-7 | TRBV18 | many | TRBD1
TGTGCCACCCGGCCATCCGGGAGCTCCTATAATTCACCCCTCCACTTT | CATRPSGSSYNSPLHF | TRBJ1-6 | TRBV24-1 | - | -
TGTGCCAGCTCTCGGGGGGGGACTGAAGCTTTCTTT | CASSRGGTEAFF | TRBJ1-1 | TRBV18 | - | -
TGTGCCAGCAGAGCCTCGGGACACTCCTTAGATGTCCTGACTTTC | CASRASGHSLDVLTF | TRBJ2-6 | TRBV5-6 | - | -